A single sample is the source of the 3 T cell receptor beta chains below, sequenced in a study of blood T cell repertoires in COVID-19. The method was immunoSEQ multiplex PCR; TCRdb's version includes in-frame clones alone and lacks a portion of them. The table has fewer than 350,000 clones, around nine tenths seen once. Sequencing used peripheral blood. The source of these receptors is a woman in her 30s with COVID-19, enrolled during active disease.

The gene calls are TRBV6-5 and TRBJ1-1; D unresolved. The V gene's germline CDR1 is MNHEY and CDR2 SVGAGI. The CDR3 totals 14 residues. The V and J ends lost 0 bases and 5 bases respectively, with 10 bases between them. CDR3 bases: TGTGCCAGCAGTTACTCCGACGGGTCGACTGAAGCTTTCTTT. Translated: CASSYSDGSTEAFF.

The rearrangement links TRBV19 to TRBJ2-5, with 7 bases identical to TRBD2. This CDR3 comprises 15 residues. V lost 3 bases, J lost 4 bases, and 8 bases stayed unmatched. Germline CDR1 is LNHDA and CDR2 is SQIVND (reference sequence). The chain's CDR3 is CASSITGGRAETQYF. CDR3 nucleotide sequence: TGTGCCAGTAGTATTACCGGGGGGAGGGCAGAGACCCAGTACTTC.

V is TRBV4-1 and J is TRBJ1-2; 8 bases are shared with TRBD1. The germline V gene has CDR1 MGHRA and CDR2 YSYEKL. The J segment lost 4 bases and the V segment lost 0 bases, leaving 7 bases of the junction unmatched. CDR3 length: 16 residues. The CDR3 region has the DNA TGCGCCAGCAGCCAAGATACGGGGACAGGCGTCTATGGCTACACCTTC. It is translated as CASSQDTGTGVYGYTF.